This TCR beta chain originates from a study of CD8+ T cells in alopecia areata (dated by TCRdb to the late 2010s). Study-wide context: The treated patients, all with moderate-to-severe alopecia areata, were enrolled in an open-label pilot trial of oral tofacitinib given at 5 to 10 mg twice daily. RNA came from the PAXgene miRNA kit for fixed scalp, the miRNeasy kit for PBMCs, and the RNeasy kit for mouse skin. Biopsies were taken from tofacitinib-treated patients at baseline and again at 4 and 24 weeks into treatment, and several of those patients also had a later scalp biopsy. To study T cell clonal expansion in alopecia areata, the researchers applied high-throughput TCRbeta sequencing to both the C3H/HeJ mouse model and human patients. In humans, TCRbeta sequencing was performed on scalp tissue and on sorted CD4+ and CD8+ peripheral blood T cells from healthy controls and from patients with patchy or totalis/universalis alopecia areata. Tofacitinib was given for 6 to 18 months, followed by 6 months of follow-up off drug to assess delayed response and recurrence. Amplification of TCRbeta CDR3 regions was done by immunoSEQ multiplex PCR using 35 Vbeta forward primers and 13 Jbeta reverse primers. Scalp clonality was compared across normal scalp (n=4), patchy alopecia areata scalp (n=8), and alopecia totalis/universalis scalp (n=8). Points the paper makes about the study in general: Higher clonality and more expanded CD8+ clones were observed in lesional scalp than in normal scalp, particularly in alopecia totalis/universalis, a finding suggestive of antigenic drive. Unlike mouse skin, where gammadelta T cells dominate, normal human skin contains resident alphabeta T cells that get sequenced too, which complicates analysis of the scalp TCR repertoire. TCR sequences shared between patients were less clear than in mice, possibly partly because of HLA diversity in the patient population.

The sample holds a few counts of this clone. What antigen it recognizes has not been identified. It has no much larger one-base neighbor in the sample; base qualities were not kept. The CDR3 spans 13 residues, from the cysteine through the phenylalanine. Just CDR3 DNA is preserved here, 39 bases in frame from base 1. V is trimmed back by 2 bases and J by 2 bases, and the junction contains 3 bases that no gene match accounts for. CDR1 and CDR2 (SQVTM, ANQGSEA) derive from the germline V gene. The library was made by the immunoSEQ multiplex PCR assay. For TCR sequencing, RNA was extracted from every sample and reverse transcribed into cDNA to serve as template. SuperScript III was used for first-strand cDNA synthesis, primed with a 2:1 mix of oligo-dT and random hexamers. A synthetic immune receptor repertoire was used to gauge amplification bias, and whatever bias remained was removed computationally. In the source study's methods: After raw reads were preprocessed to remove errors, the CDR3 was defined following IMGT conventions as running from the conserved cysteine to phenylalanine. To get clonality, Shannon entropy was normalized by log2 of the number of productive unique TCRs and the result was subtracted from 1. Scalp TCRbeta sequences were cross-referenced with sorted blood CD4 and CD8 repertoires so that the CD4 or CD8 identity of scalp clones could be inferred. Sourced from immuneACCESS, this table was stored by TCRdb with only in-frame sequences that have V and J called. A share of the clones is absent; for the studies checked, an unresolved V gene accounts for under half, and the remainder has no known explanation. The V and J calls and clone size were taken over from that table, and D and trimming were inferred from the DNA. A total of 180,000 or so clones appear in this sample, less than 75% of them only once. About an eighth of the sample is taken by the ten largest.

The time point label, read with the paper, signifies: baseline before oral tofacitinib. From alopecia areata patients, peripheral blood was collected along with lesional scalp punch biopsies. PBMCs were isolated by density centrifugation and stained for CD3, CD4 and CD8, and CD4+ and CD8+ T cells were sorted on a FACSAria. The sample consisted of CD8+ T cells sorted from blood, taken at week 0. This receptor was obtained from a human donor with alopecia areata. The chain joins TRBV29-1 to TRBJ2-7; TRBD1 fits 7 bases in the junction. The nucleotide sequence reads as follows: TGCAGCGTTGAAATGGACAGGCCCTACGAGCAGTACTTC. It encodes CSVEMDRPYEQYF.